What follows are 3 T cell receptor beta chains derived from one specimen sequenced in a study of T cells in Graves' hyperthyroidism and ophthalmopathy. RNA transcripts served as the template for amplifying TCR beta CDR3 regions. HTBI primers were the set used in a first-round RT-PCR of the TCR CDR3. TCRdb processed the multiplex PCR reads anew with MiXCR; each CDR3 protein has one entry. The sample has about 290,000 distinct CDR3 sequences; about an eighth are singletons. Sequencing was performed on blood. All receptors come from a middle-aged woman with Graves' hyperthyroidism.

The rearrangement links TRBV27 to TRBJ2-3, with a possible D match to TRBD2 (6 bases). The CDR3 covers 16 residues. Trimming cost V 0 bases and J 6 bases, with 16 bases left between them. CDR1 and CDR2 from the germline V gene are MNHEY and SMNVEV (reference sequence). The CDR3, as DNA: TGTGCCAGCAGTTTATCGTTGGAACTAGCAGGTGATACGCAGTATTTT. The encoded protein is CASSLSLELAGDTQYF.

This clonotype occurred many times. The chain carries TRBV2 and TRBJ2-3; D gene ambiguous. CDR3 length: 14 residues. V was clipped by 3 bases and J by 1 base, with 8 bases between them. Germline V gene lookup returns CDR1 SNHLY and CDR2 FYNNEI. The CDR3 DNA is TGTGCCAGCAGTGAGGGCCGGGGCACAGATACGCAGTATTTT. The encoded protein is CASSEGRGTDTQYF.

J is TRBJ2-2 and V is TRBV5-1; a weak D match, TRBD2 (6 bases). CDR1 is SGHRS, CDR2 YFSETQ, per germline. Trimming removed 2 bases at V and 3 bases at J, with 11 bases between. CDR3 length equals 15 residues. This CDR3 is CASSFSGTYTGELFF. CDR3 nucleotides: TGCGCCAGCAGCTTTAGCGGAACTTACACCGGGGAGCTGTTTTTT.